This TCR beta chain emerged from a study of T cell changes during pregnancy in multiple sclerosis. Using immunoSEQ multiplex PCR, the repertoire was profiled, and TCRdb retains in-frame clones only, with some absent. The data contain approximately 26,000 clones, roughly 89% of them singletons. Unmatched junction bases numbered 2, after V lost 0 bases and J lost 5 bases. In germline, CDR1 is SGHRS, CDR2 YFSETQ. CDR3 length: 15 amino acids. The sample here was CD4+ T cells from peripheral blood mononuclear cells, taken in the second trimester of pregnancy. V gene TRBV5-1 combines with J gene TRBJ2-2; 9 positions agree with TRBD2. The sequence was obtained from a female donor with multiple sclerosis, enrolled in a pregnancy study. The CDR3 protein is CASSLASGVTGELFF. Written as DNA, the CDR3 is TGCGCCAGCAGCTTGGCTAGCGGGGTAACCGGGGAGCTGTTTTTT.